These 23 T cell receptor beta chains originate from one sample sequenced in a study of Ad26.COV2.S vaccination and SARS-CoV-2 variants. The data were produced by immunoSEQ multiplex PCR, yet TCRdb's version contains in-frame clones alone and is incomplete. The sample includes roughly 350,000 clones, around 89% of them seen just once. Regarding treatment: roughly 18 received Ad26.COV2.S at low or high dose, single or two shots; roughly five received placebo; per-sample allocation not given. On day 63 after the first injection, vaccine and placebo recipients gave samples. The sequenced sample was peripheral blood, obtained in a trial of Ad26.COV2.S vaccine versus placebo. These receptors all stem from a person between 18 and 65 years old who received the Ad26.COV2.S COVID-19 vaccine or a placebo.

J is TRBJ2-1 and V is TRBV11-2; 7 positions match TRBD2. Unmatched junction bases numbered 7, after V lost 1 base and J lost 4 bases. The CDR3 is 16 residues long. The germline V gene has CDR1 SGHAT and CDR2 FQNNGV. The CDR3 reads CASSLGGGVQYNEQFF. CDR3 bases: TGTGCCAGCAGCTTAGGGGGGGGAGTTCAGTACAATGAGCAGTTCTTC.

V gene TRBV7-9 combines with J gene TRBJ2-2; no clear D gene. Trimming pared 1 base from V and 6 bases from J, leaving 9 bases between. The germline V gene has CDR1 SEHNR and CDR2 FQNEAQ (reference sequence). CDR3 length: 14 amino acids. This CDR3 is CASSLGEVAGELFF. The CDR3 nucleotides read TGTGCCAGCAGCTTAGGTGAAGTTGCCGGGGAGCTGTTTTTT.

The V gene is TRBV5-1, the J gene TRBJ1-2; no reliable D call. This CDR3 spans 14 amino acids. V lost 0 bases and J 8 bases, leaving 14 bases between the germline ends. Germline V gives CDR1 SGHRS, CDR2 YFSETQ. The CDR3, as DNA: TGCGCCAGCAGCTTGGTTGAGGGTCGATGGGGCTACACCTTC. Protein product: CASSLVEGRWGYTF. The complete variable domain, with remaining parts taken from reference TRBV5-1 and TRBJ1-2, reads KAGVTQTPRYLIKTRGQQVTLSCSPISGHRSVSWYQQTPGQGLQFLFEYFSETQRNKGNFPGRFSGRQFSNSRSEMNVSTLELGDSALYLCASSLVEGRWGYTFGSGTRLTVV.

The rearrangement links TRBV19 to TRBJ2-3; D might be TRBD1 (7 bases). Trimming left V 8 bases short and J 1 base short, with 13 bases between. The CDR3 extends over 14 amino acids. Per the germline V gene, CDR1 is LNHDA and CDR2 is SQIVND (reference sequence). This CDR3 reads CASRSRGGTDTQYF. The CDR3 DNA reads TGTGCCAGTCGTAGCAGGGGGGGCACAGATACGCAGTATTTT.

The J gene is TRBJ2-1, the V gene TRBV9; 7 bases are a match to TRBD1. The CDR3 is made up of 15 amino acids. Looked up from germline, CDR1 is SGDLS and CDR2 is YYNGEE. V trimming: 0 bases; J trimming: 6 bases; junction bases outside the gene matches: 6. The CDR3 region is CASSVEGGLANEQFF. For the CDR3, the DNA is TGTGCCAGCAGCGTAGAAGGGGGCCTGGCCAATGAGCAGTTCTTC.

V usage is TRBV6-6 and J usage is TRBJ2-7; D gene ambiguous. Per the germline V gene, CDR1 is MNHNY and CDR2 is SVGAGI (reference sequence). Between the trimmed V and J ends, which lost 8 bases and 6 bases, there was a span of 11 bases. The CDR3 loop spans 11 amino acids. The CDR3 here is CASALISEQYF. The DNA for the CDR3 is TGTGCCAGCGCCCTAATCTCCGAGCAGTACTTC.

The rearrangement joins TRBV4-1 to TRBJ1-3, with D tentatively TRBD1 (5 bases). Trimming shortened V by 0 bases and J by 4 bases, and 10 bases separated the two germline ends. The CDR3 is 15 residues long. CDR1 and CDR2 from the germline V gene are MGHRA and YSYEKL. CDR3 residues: CASSQDQGVGNTIYF. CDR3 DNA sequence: TGCGCCAGCAGCCAAGATCAGGGAGTAGGAAACACCATATATTTT.

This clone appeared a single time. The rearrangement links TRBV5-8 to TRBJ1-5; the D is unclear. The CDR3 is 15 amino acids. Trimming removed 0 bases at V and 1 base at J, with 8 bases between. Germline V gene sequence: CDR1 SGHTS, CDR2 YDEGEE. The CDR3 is CASSLGDSSNQPQHF. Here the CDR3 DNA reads TGTGCCAGCAGCTTGGGGGATTCGAGCAATCAGCCCCAGCATTTT.

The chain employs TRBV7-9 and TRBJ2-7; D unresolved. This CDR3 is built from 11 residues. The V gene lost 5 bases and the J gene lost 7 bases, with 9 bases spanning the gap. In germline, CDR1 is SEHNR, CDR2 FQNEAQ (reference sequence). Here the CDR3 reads CASSQAQEQYF. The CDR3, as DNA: TGTGCCAGCAGCCAGGCGCAGGAGCAGTACTTC.

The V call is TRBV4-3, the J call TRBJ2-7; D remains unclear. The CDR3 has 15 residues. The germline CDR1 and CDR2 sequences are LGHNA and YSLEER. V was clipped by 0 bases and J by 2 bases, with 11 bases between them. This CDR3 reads CASSQDMYGAYEQYF. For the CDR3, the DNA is TGCGCCAGCAGCCAAGATATGTACGGCGCCTACGAGCAGTACTTC.

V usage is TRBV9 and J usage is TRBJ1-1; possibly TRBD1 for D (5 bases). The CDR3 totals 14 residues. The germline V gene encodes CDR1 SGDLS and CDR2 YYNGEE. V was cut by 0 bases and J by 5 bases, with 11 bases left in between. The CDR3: CASSVEQGATEAFF. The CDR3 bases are TGTGCCAGCAGCGTAGAGCAGGGAGCAACTGAAGCTTTCTTT.

CDR3 residues: CAISGLAGGYTDTQYF. In DNA, the CDR3 is TGTGCCATCAGTGGGCTAGCGGGGGGCTACACAGATACGCAGTATTTT. The chain joins TRBV10-3 to TRBJ2-3, with TRBD2 matching over 11 bases. The CDR3 length is 16 residues. Germline V lookup: CDR1 ENHRY, CDR2 SYGVKD. J lost 2 bases, V lost 4 bases, and 5 bases had no gene match.

CDR3 DNA: TGTGCCAGTAGTCCCCCAAGAGGGACAACACTTCAGCCCCAGCATTTT. Protein: CASSPPRGTTLQPQHF. The V gene is TRBV19, the J gene TRBJ1-5; tentatively, D is TRBD1 (6 bases). The V end lost 5 bases, the J end lost 6 bases, and 20 bases lay between the germline ends. Germline V lookup: CDR1 LNHDA, CDR2 SQIVND (reference sequence). The CDR3 totals 16 residues.

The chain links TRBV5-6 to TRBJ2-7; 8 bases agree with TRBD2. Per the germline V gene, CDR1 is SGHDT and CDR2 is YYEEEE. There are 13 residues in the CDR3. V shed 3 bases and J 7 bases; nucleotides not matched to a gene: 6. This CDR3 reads CASSSGTRWEQYF. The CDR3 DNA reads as TGTGCCAGCAGCTCCGGGACTAGGTGGGAGCAGTACTTC.

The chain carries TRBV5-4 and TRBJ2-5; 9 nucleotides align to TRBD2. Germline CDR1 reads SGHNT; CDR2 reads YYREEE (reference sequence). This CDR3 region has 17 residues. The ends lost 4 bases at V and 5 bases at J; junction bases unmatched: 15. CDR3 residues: CASSTPLAGGSLETQYF. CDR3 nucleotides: TGTGCCAGCAGCACCCCACTGGCGGGAGGGTCCCTGGAGACCCAGTACTTC.

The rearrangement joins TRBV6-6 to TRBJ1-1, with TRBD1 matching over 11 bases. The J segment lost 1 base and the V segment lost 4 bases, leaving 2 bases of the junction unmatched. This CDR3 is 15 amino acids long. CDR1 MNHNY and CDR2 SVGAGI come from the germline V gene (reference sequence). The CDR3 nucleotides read TGTGCCAGCAGTTTCGGGACAGGGGGGAACACTGAAGCTTTCTTT. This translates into CASSFGTGGNTEAFF.

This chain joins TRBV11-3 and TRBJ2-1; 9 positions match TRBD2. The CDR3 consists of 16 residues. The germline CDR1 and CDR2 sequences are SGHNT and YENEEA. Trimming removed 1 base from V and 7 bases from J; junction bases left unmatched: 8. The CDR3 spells CASSLVTGTSINEQFF. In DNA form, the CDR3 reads TGTGCCAGCAGCTTAGTTACAGGGACTAGCATAAATGAGCAGTTCTTC.

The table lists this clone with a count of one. The CDR3, as DNA: TGTGCCAGTAGTATTAGCGGGAGCTACTACGAGCAGTACTTC. Its translation is CASSISGSYYEQYF. The chain recombines TRBV19 with TRBJ2-7, with 9 bases matching TRBD2. The germline V gene has CDR1 LNHDA and CDR2 SQIVND (reference sequence). The CDR3 loop spans 14 amino acids. Germline trimming cut 3 bases from V and 3 bases from J; bases unmatched to any gene: 3. Based on the CDR3 plus reference TRBV19 and TRBJ2-7, the full variable domain is DGGITQSPKYLFRKEGQNVTLSCEQNLNHDAMYWYRQDPGQGLRLIYYSQIVNDFQKGDIAEGYSVSREKKESFPLTVTSAQKNPTAFYLCASSISGSYYEQYFGPGTRLTVT.

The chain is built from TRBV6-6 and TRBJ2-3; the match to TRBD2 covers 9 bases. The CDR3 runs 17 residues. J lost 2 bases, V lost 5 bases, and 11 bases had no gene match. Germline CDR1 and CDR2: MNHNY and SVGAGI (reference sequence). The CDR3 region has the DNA TGTGCCAGCAGTCCCTCCGGGACTAGCTCATTCACAGATACGCAGTATTTT. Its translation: CASSPSGTSSFTDTQYF.

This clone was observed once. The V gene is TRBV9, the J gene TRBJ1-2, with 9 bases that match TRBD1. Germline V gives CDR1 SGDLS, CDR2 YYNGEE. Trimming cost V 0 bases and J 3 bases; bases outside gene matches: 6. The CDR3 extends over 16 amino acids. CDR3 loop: CASSVAKGQGYYGYTF. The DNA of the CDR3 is TGTGCCAGCAGCGTAGCTAAGGGACAGGGCTACTATGGCTACACCTTC.

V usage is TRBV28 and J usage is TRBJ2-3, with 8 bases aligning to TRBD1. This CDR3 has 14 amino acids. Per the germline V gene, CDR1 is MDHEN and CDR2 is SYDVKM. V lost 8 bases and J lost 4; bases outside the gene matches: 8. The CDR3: CASSGTGIADTQYF. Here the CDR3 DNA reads TGTGCCAGCTCCGGGACAGGAATTGCAGATACGCAGTATTTT.

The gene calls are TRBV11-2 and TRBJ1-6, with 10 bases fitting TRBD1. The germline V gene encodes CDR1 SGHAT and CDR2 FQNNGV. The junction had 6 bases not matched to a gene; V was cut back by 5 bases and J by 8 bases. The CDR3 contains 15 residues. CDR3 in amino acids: CASSLLGTGDSPLHF. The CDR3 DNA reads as TGTGCCAGCAGCCTCCTCGGGACAGGGGATTCACCCCTCCACTTT.

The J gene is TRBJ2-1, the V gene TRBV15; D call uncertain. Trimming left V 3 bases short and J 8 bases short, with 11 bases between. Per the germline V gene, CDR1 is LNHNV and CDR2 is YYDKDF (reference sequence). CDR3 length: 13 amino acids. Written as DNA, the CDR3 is TGTGCCACCAGCAGGGGTGCACGGGATGAGCAGTTCTTC. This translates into CATSRGARDEQFF.